The rows below give T cell receptor beta chains drawn from one sample of a study of vaccination effects on CD4 cells after COVID-19. The assay was immunoSEQ multiplex PCR, and TCRdb's table has in-frame clones only and misses some. The data show under 45,000 clones, around 67% seen once. Their antigens remain unidentified. The material sequenced was CD4+ T cells from PBMCs cultured with HCoV-OC43 spike peptides, taken before COVID-19 vaccination. These receptors were taken from a human donor who received a COVID-19 vaccine. Each CDR3 is given with its conserved first and last residue. A D gene is named only where the DNA matches it firmly. Some rows have no size entry. The others give once, few or many, or a class for an expanded clone.

D gene	J gene	clone size	V gene	CDR3 protein	CDR3 DNA
.	TRBJ1-2	.	TRBV7-8	CASSGTAFYGYTF	TGTGCCAGCAGTGGAACAGCTTTTTATGGCTACACCTTC
.	TRBJ2-3	few	TRBV7-9	CASSFNTDTQYF	TGTGCCAGCAGCTTTAACACAGATACGCAGTATTTT
TRBD1	TRBJ1-2	.	TRBV5-1	CASSPTLLTGEGYTF	TGCGCCAGCAGCCCGACCCTCCTGACAGGGGAGGGCTACACCTTC
TRBD2	TRBJ2-3	.	TRBV20-1	CSASRSGATDTQYF	TGCAGTGCTAGTAGGAGCGGGGCCACAGATACGCAGTATTTT
.	TRBJ2-7	.	TRBV18	CASSRTSTEQYF	TGTGCCAGCTCGCGCACTAGCACGGAGCAGTACTTC
.	TRBJ2-5	.	TRBV7-2	CASSLGPGETQYF	TGTGCCAGCAGCTTAGGTCCAGGGGAGACCCAGTACTTC
TRBD1	TRBJ1-2	.	TRBV4-1	CASSQDPGQATYGYTF	TGCGCCAGCAGCCAAGACCCCGGACAGGCCACCTATGGCTACACCTTC
TRBD1	TRBJ1-2	.	TRBV18	CASSPDRVYGYTF	TGTGCCAGCTCACCGGACAGGGTCTATGGCTACACCTTC
.	TRBJ2-1	.	TRBV4-1	CASSQGRQAGSYNEQFF	TGCGCCAGCAGCCAAGGCCGACAAGCGGGTTCCTACAATGAGCAGTTCTTC
.	TRBJ1-1	.	TRBV5-5	CASSLISAEAFF	TGTGCCAGCAGCTTAATTTCCGCAGAAGCTTTCTTT
.	TRBJ2-5	.	TRBV20-1	CSGGRQETQYF	TGCAGTGGGGGACGCCAAGAGACCCAGTACTTC
TRBD1	TRBJ1-2	.	TRBV5-4	CASSLYGTGGHGYTF	TGTGCCAGCAGCTTGTATGGGACAGGGGGACATGGCTACACCTTC
.	TRBJ1-1	few	TRBV4-2	CASSQDSWRNTEAFF	TGTGCCAGCAGCCAAGATTCGTGGAGGAACACTGAAGCTTTCTTT
.	TRBJ1-5	.	TRBV5-8	CASSLPGREDQPQHF	TGTGCCAGCAGCTTGCCGGGCAGGGAGGATCAGCCCCAGCATTTT
TRBD2	TRBJ2-3	few	TRBV18	CASSPRSSGSTDTQYF	TGTGCCAGCTCACCACGATCTAGCGGGAGCACAGATACGCAGTATTTT
.	TRBJ2-4	.	TRBV29-1	CSVGQNSENIQYF	TGCAGCGTGGGTCAGAACTCTGAAAACATTCAGTACTTC
.	TRBJ1-5	.	TRBV19	CAGSTSNQPQHF	TGTGCCGGATCGACAAGCAATCAGCCCCAGCATTTT
.	TRBJ1-1	once	TRBV11-3	CASSLEQNTEAFF	TGTGCCAGCAGCTTAGAACAGAACACTGAAGCTTTCTTT
.	TRBJ2-1	.	TRBV19	CASSIDRRPSSYNEQFF	TGTGCCAGTAGTATAGATCGAAGGCCGAGCTCCTACAATGAGCAGTTCTTC
.	TRBJ1-2	few	TRBV28	CASTPSRGSGGYTF	TGTGCCAGCACCCCTTCTAGGGGATCTGGTGGCTACACCTTC
.	TRBJ2-7	.	TRBV12-3/TRBV12-4	CASSFSRGYEQYF	TGTGCCAGCAGTTTTTCGCGGGGTTACGAGCAGTACTTC
.	TRBJ2-1	.	TRBV6-5	CASTAVVRGANEQFF	TGTGCCAGCACAGCGGTAGTTCGGGGGGCAAATGAGCAGTTCTTC